The clone carrying this T cell receptor beta chain was recorded once. Its antigen is unknown. Time point meaning: newly diagnosed, previously untreated cHL patient sample. Serving as comparison were PBMCs from newly diagnosed, untreated classical Hodgkin lymphoma, which were sequenced alongside the relapsed/refractory trial patients. Per germline, CDR1 SGHRS and CDR2 YFSETQ. The CDR3 runs 15 residues. Trimming left V 1 base short and J 10 bases short, with 15 bases between. This specimen comes from a study of PD-1 blockade in classical Hodgkin lymphoma. The protocol was immunoSEQ multiplex PCR, while the TCRdb copy is restricted to in-frame clones and leaves out a portion. Of tens of thousands of clones in the sample, approximately 94% were seen once. Study-wide results and caveats: It was reported that newly diagnosed patients had less baseline TCR diversity than healthy donors. The repertoire differences lack a defined cause, possibly disease activity or prior therapy.

The TCR sequence derives from a human donor with classical Hodgkin lymphoma. What was sequenced was peripheral blood mononuclear cells (PBMCs). The genes are TRBV5-1 and TRBJ1-6, with D maybe TRBD1 (5 bases). The CDR3 is CASSLSGPFLSPLHF. The CDR3 bases are TGCGCCAGCAGCTTGTCGGGGCCCTTTTTGTCACCCCTCCACTTT.